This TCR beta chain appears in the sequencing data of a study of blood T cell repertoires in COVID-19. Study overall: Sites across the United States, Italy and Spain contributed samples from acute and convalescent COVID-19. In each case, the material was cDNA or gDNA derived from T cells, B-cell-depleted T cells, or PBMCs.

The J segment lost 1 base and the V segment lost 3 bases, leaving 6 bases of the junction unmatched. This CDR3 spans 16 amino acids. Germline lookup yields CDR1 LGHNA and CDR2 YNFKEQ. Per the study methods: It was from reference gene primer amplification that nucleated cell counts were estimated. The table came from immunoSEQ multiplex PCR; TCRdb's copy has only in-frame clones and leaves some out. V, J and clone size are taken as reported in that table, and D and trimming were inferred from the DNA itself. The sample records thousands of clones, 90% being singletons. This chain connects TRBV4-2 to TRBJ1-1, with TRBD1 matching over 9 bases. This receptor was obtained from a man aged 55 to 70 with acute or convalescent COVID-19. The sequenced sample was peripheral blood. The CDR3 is CASSHPRGQGNTEAFF. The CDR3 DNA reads TGTGCCAGCAGCCACCCGAGGGGACAGGGGAACACTGAAGCTTTCTTT.